These 28 T cell receptor beta chains originate from one sample sequenced in a study of blood T cell repertoires in COVID-19. Repertoires were generated with immunoSEQ multiplex PCR, while TCRdb's copy carries only in-frame clones and drops some. The sample shows 35,000 to 50,000 clones, nearly 90% of them seen only once. Sequenced material: peripheral blood. The receptors stem from a man aged 55 to 70 with acute or convalescent COVID-19.

The chain has TRBV7-3 and TRBJ1-2; TRBD1 matches 8 bases. With 5 bases clipped from V and 8 bases from J, the junction kept 7 bases outside the gene matches. Per the germline V gene, CDR1 is SGHTA and CDR2 is FQGTGA. CDR3 size: 13 residues. Written as DNA, the CDR3 is TGTGCCAGCAGCCTCGGCGACAGGGGAGGCTACACCTTC. This sequence encodes CASSLGDRGGYTF. The whole variable domain, remainder taken from reference TRBV7-3 and TRBJ1-2, is GAGVSQTPSNKVTEKGKYVELRCDPISGHTALYWYRQSLGQGPEFLIYFQGTGAADDSGLPNDRFFAVRPEGSVSTLKIQRTERGDSAVYLCASSLGDRGGYTFGSGTRLTVV.

The genes are TRBV7-2 and TRBJ1-4; D unclear. V lost 1 base and J lost 6, with 9 bases in between. Per the germline V gene, CDR1 is SGHTA and CDR2 is FQGNSA. There are 14 residues in the CDR3. The CDR3 reads CASSLDKWHEKLFF. For the CDR3, the DNA is TGTGCCAGCAGCTTAGACAAATGGCATGAAAAACTGTTTTTT. Full variable domain (outside the CDR3, taken from reference TRBV7-2 and TRBJ1-4): GAGVSQSPSNKVTEKGKDVELRCDPISGHTALYWYRQSLGQGLEFLIYFQGNSAPDKSGLPSDRFSAERTGGSVSTLTIQRTQQEDSAVYLCASSLDKWHEKLFFGSGTQLSVL.

This rearrangement joins TRBV2 to TRBJ2-7; TRBD1 might be the D (5 bases). The germline gives CDR1 SNHLY, CDR2 FYNNEI. This CDR3 spans 15 amino acids. The V gene lost 2 bases and the J gene lost 3 bases, with 14 bases spanning the gap. Written as DNA, the CDR3 is TGTGCCAGCAGTGAACAAACAGGCTCTCTCTACGAGCAGTACTTC. Amino acid sequence: CASSEQTGSLYEQYF.

The chain couples TRBV4-1 to TRBJ2-3; 9 bases are a match to TRBD2. Germline values: CDR1 MGHRA, CDR2 YSYEKL. V lost 1 base and J lost 1; bases outside the gene matches: 3. The CDR3 covers 16 residues. This CDR3 is CASSQAAGGRTDTQYF. The CDR3 coding sequence is TGCGCCAGCAGCCAAGCTGCGGGGGGGCGCACAGATACGCAGTATTTT.

This chain connects TRBV3-1 (or the pseudogene TRBV3-2) to TRBJ2-1, with D possibly being TRBD1 (7 bases). Germline CDR1 and CDR2: LGHDT and YNNKEL (reference sequence). The CDR3 has 16 residues. V was cut by 3 bases and J by 7 bases, with 19 bases left in between. The CDR3 reads CASSHPLEGAANEQFF. CDR3 nucleotide sequence: TGTGCCAGCAGCCACCCCTTGGAGGGGGCGGCAAATGAGCAGTTCTTC.

V usage is TRBV19 and J usage is TRBJ2-1; weak D call: TRBD2 (7 bases). Germline V lookup: CDR1 LNHDA, CDR2 SQIVND (reference sequence). Trimming pared 4 bases from V and 8 bases from J, leaving 15 bases between. The CDR3 consists of 14 residues. DNA for the CDR3: TGTGCCAGTAGTAGGGGGGGCCCCACGGATGAGCAGTTCTTC. Amino acid sequence: CASSRGGPTDEQFF. Full variable domain (rest looked up from reference TRBV19 and TRBJ2-1): DGGITQSPKYLFRKEGQNVTLSCEQNLNHDAMYWYRQDPGQGLRLIYYSQIVNDFQKGDIAEGYSVSREKKESFPLTVTSAQKNPTAFYLCASSRGGPTDEQFFGPGTRLTVL.

J is TRBJ1-6 and V is TRBV25-1; D is unclear. The CDR3 is 12 residues long. Trimming removed 6 bases from V and 6 bases from J, with 6 bases in between. The germline V gene has CDR1 MGHDK and CDR2 SYGVNS. The chain's CDR3 is CASRTGNSPLHF. CDR3 coding DNA: TGTGCCAGCAGGACGGGTAATTCACCCCTCCACTTT.

The chain carries TRBV19 and TRBJ1-1, with 9 bases lining up with TRBD1. The CDR3 spans 14 residues. CDR1 and CDR2 (germline): LNHDA, SQIVND (reference sequence). The ends lost 7 bases at V and 0 bases at J; junction bases unmatched: 3. The CDR3 sequence is CASKTGGLNTEAFF. The CDR3 DNA reads as TGTGCCAGTAAAACAGGGGGCCTGAACACTGAAGCTTTCTTT. The full variable domain, in which reference TRBV19 and TRBJ1-1 provide the parts outside the CDR3, is DGGITQSPKYLFRKEGQNVTLSCEQNLNHDAMYWYRQDPGQGLRLIYYSQIVNDFQKGDIAEGYSVSREKKESFPLTVTSAQKNPTAFYLCASKTGGLNTEAFFGQGTRLTVV.

The chain has TRBV7-9 and TRBJ1-2; 8 bases line up with TRBD1. Germline V lookup: CDR1 SEHNR, CDR2 FQNEAQ (reference sequence). Germline trimming cut 5 bases from V and 7 bases from J; bases unmatched to any gene: 9. This CDR3 has 14 residues. CDR3 protein: CASSTLDRVTGYTF. In DNA, the CDR3 is TGTGCCAGCAGCACCCTGGACAGGGTTACTGGCTACACCTTC.

In this sample, this clone turned up a few times. CDR3 nucleotide sequence: TGTGCCAGCAGCTTTGGTAGCGGTACGCAGTATTTT. This encodes CASSFGSGTQYF. The chain uses TRBV7-3 and TRBJ2-3, with D tentatively TRBD2 (6 bases). The CDR3 loop spans 12 amino acids. V gave up 3 bases and J gave up 8 bases, with 9 bases separating them. CDR1 is SGHTA, CDR2 FQGTGA, per germline.

V usage is TRBV10-3 and J usage is TRBJ1-2; D not certain. This CDR3 spans 12 amino acids. With 6 bases removed from V and 8 bases from J, the gap between germline ends came to 13 bases. CDR1 and CDR2 from the germline V gene are ENHRY and SYGVKD. Here the CDR3 reads CAIRGASEGYTF. CDR3 in DNA: TGTGCCATCAGAGGAGCCTCGGAGGGCTACACCTTC.

The chain has TRBV7-9 and TRBJ2-2, with TRBD1 identical over 8 bases. The CDR3 has 19 amino acids. The junction had 18 bases not matched to a gene; V was cut back by 5 bases and J by 4 bases. Germline V gene data show CDR1 as SEHNR and CDR2 as FQNEAQ (reference sequence). The CDR3 nucleotides are TGTGCCAGCAGCCTCCCCAGGACAGGGACGGAGGGGCGCACCGGGGAGCTGTTTTTT. Its protein product is CASSLPRTGTEGRTGELFF.

The chain couples TRBV19 to TRBJ1-1; 8 bases are shared with TRBD1. CDR3 size: 14 residues. CDR1 and CDR2 from the germline V gene are LNHDA and SQIVND (reference sequence). With V trimmed by 7 bases and J by 0 bases, 4 bases remained unmatched. Here the CDR3 DNA reads TGTGCCAGTATGACAGGGGCCCTGAACACTGAAGCTTTCTTT. Its protein is CASMTGALNTEAFF.

V is TRBV5-1 and J is TRBJ2-7, with D perhaps TRBD1 (6 bases). CDR1 and CDR2 (germline): SGHRS, YFSETQ. The length of the CDR3 is 15 residues. The V and J ends lost 1 base and 1 base respectively, with 12 bases between them. The CDR3 nucleotides read TGCGCCAGCAGCTTGAACGGACAGTTGTCCTACGAGCAGTACTTC. This translates into CASSLNGQLSYEQYF.

The chain combines TRBV27 with TRBJ1-6; 7 bases align to TRBD1. The CDR3 runs 18 residues. CDR1 MNHEY and CDR2 SMNVEV come from the germline V gene (reference sequence). J gave up 8 bases and V 2 bases, and 15 bases lay outside the gene matches. The CDR3 DNA sequence: TGTGCCAGCAGTTTAGGTCGGACAGGCTCTGGTTGGGATTCACCCCTCCACTTT. Protein: CASSLGRTGSGWDSPLHF.

The V call is TRBV24-1, the J call TRBJ2-7; the D is unclear. The V and J ends lost 1 base and 5 bases respectively, with 5 bases between them. The CDR3 is 12 amino acids. Germline V lookup: CDR1 KGHDR, CDR2 SFDVKD. CDR3 sequence: CATSDFSNEQYF. CDR3 sequence (DNA): TGTGCCACCAGTGATTTTAGTAACGAGCAGTACTTC.

V usage is TRBV18 and J usage is TRBJ2-1; D gene uncertain. V was pared by 4 bases and J by 1 base, with 8 bases between. The V gene's germline CDR1 is KGHSH and CDR2 LQKENI. This CDR3 has 14 amino acids. The CDR3 here is CASSQVRSYNEQFF. In DNA form, the CDR3 reads TGTGCCAGCTCACAGGTCAGGTCCTACAATGAGCAGTTCTTC.

The CDR3 region has the DNA TGTGCCAGCAGCTCAGGACAGGAGACTAGGGGTGGCTACACCTTC. This codes for CASSSGQETRGGYTF. The chain has TRBV7-3 and TRBJ1-2; 7 bases are a match to TRBD1. The CDR3 has 15 amino acids. V trimming: 4 bases; J trimming: 7 bases; junction bases outside the gene matches: 12. The germline V gene has CDR1 SGHTA and CDR2 FQGTGA.

V and J are TRBV21-1 and TRBJ2-7; the table's D call TRBD2 went unverified against the DNA. TRBV21-1 is given as a pseudogene. The length of the CDR3 is 15 residues. CDR3 protein: CASSKELAPSYEQYF. The CDR3 nucleotides read TGTGCCAGCAGCAAAGAGCTAGCGCCATCCTACGAGCAGTACTTC.

The genes are TRBV19 and TRBJ2-3; 9 bases agree with TRBD1. CDR3 length: 16 amino acids. The germline V gene encodes CDR1 LNHDA and CDR2 SQIVND (reference sequence). Trimming cost V 9 bases and J 2 bases; bases outside gene matches: 12. For the CDR3, the DNA is TGTGCCAGCAAGGACAGGGGACCTCTTTTCACAGATACGCAGTATTTT. Protein product: CASKDRGPLFTDTQYF.

The sample holds one count of this clone. The chain combines TRBV19 with TRBJ1-5; 10 positions match TRBD1. J lost 1 base, V lost 4 bases, and 10 bases had no gene match. Germline CDR1 and CDR2: LNHDA and SQIVND (reference sequence). This CDR3 contains 18 residues. CDR3 nucleotide sequence: TGTGCCAGTAGTACCAGGACAGGGGGAGTTTCAAGCAATCAGCCCCAGCATTTT. Translation gives CASSTRTGGVSSNQPQHF.

This chain connects TRBV3-1 (or the pseudogene TRBV3-2) to TRBJ1-6; D gene unclear. CDR3 length equals 14 residues. With 3 bases removed from V and 7 bases from J, the gap between germline ends came to 10 bases. Germline lookup yields CDR1 LGHDT and CDR2 YNNKEL (reference sequence). This CDR3 is CASSQAVKNSPLHF. The DNA for the CDR3 is TGTGCCAGCAGCCAGGCAGTGAAAAATTCACCCCTCCACTTT.

The gene calls are TRBV19 and TRBJ1-2; TRBD1 matches 7 bases. The V segment lost 6 bases and the J segment 5 bases; nucleotides outside the gene matches: 15. The CDR3 is 16 amino acids. The germline gives CDR1 LNHDA, CDR2 SQIVND (reference sequence). For the CDR3, the DNA is TGTGCCAGTAGCCAAATTACCGGGACAGAGGTATATGGCTACACCTTC. It specifies CASSQITGTEVYGYTF.

The J gene is TRBJ2-6, the V gene TRBV15, with TRBD1 as a possible D gene (5 bases). The CDR3 consists of 17 residues. Germline V gives CDR1 LNHNV, CDR2 YYDKDF (reference sequence). The V end was cut by 3 bases, the J end by 0 bases, with 12 bases between. DNA for the CDR3: TGTGCCACCAGCAGGGGAACAGGTCACTCTGGGGCCAACGTCCTGACTTTC. This sequence encodes CATSRGTGHSGANVLTF. The variable domain in full, with the rest retrieved from reference TRBV15 and TRBJ2-6, is DAMVIQNPRYQVTQFGKPVTLSCSQTLNHNVMYWYQQKSSQAPKLLFHYYDKDFNNEADTPDNFQSRRPNTSFCFLDIRSPGLGDTAMYLCATSRGTGHSGANVLTFGAGSRLTVL.

The gene calls are TRBV7-2 and TRBJ2-1; 14 bases line up with TRBD2. CDR1 is SGHTA, CDR2 FQGNSA, per germline. The length of the CDR3 is 18 residues. With V trimmed by 5 bases and J by 9 bases, 15 bases remained unmatched. CDR3 in amino acids: CASSPRLAGGRGLGEQFF. CDR3 bases: TGTGCCAGCAGCCCCAGACTAGCGGGGGGGCGGGGGCTGGGTGAGCAGTTCTTC.

The V and J genes are TRBV30 and TRBJ1-5; weak D call: TRBD1 (6 bases). CDR3 size: 13 residues. Trimming stripped 1 base from V and 7 bases from J, with 11 bases between. CDR1 is GTSNPN, CDR2 SVGIG, per germline (reference sequence). The CDR3 DNA sequence: TGTGCCTGGAGTGGGGGGCATCGACAGCCCCAGCATTTT. Encoded protein: CAWSGGHRQPQHF.

This chain links TRBV3-1 (or the pseudogene TRBV3-2) with TRBJ2-5; tentatively, D is TRBD2 (5 bases). CDR3 size: 15 residues. In germline, CDR1 is LGHDT, CDR2 YNNKEL (reference sequence). The V end lost 0 bases, the J end lost 6 bases, and 14 bases lay between the germline ends. CDR3 sequence: CASSQDRLARQTQYF. DNA for the CDR3: TGTGCCAGCAGCCAAGATAGGCTAGCACGACAGACCCAGTACTTC.

The table lists this clone with a count of one. V gene TRBV25-1 combines with J gene TRBJ1-5; 8 bases match TRBD1. From germline, CDR1 is MGHDK and CDR2 SYGVNS. The J segment lost 2 bases and the V segment lost 8 bases, leaving 2 bases of the junction unmatched. The CDR3 has 13 residues. The CDR3 sequence is CASRGQGNQPQHF. The CDR3 bases are TGTGCCAGCCGGGGACAGGGCAATCAGCCCCAGCATTTT.